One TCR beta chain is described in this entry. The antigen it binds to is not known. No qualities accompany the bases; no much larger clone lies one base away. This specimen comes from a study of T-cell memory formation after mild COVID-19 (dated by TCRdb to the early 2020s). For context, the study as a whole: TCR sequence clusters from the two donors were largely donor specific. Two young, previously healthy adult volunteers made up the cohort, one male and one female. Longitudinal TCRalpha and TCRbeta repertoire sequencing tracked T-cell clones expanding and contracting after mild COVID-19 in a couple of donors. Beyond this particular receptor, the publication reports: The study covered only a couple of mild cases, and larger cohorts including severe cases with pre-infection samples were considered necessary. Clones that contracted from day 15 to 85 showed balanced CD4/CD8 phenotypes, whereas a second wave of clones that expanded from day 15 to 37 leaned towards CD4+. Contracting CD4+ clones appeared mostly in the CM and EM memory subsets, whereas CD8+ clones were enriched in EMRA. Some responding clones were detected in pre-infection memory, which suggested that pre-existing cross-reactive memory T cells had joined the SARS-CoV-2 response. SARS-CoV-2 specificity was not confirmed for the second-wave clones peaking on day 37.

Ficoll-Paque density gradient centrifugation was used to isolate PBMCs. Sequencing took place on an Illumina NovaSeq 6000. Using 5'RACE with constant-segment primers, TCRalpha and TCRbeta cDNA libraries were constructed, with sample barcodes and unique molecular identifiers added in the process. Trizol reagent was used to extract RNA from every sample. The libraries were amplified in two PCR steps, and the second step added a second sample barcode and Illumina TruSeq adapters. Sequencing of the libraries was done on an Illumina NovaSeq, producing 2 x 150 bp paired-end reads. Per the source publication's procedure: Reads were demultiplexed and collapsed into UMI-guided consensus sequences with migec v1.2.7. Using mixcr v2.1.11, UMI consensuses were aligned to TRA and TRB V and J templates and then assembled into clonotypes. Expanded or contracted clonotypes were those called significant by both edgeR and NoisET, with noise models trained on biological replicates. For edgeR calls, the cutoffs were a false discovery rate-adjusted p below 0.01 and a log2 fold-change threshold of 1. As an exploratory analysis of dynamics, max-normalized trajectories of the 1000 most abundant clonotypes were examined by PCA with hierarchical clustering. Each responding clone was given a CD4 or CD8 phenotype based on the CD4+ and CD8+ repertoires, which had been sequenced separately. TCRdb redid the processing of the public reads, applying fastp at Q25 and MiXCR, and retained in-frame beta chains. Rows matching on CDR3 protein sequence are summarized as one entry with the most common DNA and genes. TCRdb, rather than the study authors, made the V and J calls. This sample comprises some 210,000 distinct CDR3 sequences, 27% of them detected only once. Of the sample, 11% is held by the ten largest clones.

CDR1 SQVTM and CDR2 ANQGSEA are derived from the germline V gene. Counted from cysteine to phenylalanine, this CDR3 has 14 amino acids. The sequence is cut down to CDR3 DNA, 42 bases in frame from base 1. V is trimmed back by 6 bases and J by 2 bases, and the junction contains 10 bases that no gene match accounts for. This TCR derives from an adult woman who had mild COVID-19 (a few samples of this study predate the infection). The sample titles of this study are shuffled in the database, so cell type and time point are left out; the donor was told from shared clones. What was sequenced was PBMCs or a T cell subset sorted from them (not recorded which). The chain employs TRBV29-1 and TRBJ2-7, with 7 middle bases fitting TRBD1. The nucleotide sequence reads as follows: TGCAGCGTCGTCCGGGACAGAGGAGCCTACGAGCAGTACTTC. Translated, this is CSVVRDRGAYEQYF.